These T cell receptor beta chains were read from a single sample in a study of human T cells and chemical hapten exposure. TCRdb independently ran MiXCR on the RACE reads; one entry per CDR3 protein. The sample has about 77,000 distinct CDR3 sequences; 8.6% are singletons. Sequenced: whole blood. The receptors derive from a female donor in good health. Some clones in this sample may be carry-over from other donors' samples. Both conserved end residues are part of each CDR3. D genes are given only for firm matches. Rows give clone size only sometimes, using once, few, many, or a class for an expanded clone.

J: TRBJ2-3
D: .
V: TRBV14
size: few
CDR3: CASSQGTASYTDTQYF
DNA: TGTGCCAGCAGCCAAGGGACAGCGAGCTACACAGATACGCAGTATTTT

J: TRBJ1-2
D: .
V: TRBV4-3
size: many
CDR3: CASSQDLLDFGGYTF
DNA: TGCGCCAGCAGCCAAGATTTACTTGATTTCGGGGGCTACACCTTC

J: TRBJ1-2
D: TRBD1
V: TRBV20-1
size: few
CDR3: CSARMGQGYTF
DNA: TGCAGTGCAAGAATGGGACAGGGCTACACCTTC

J: TRBJ2-5
D: .
V: TRBV9
size: many
CDR3: CASSATGFQETQYF
DNA: TGTGCCAGCAGCGCGACAGGTTTTCAAGAGACCCAGTACTTC

J: TRBJ2-7
D: .
V: TRBV3-1
size: .
CDR3: CASRGQGSSYEQYF
DNA: TGTGCCAGCAGAGGGCAGGGAAGCTCCTACGAGCAGTACTTC

J: TRBJ1-1
D: .
V: TRBV30
size: many
CDR3: CAWKGYYRTYTEAFF
DNA: TGTGCCTGGAAGGGTTATTACAGGACTTACACTGAAGCTTTCTTT

J: TRBJ2-2
D: .
V: TRBV24-1
size: .
CDR3: CATSDSARGQVTGELFF
DNA: TGTGCCACCAGTGATTCGGCCCGGGGGCAGGTCACCGGGGAGCTGTTTTTT

J: TRBJ1-5
D: .
V: TRBV12-3/TRBV12-4
size: .
CDR3: CASGRDSWSYSNQPQHF
DNA: TGTGCCAGCGGCCGTGACAGTTGGAGCTATAGCAATCAGCCCCAGCATTTT

J: TRBJ2-1
D: TRBD1
V: TRBV27
size: .
CDR3: CASSRDRVTQFF
DNA: TGTGCCAGCAGCCGGGACAGGGTGACGCAGTTCTTC

J: TRBJ1-5
D: .
V: TRBV6-2/TRBV6-3
size: many
CDR3: CASSLYQGHNQPQHF
DNA: TGTGCCAGCAGCCTATACCAGGGCCACAATCAGCCCCAGCATTTT

J: TRBJ1-1
D: .
V: TRBV2
size: few
CDR3: CASSERERTLNTEAFF
DNA: TGTGCCAGCAGTGAAAGGGAACGCACTTTGAACACTGAAGCTTTCTTT

J: TRBJ1-1
D: TRBD1
V: TRBV9
size: few
CDR3: CASSVTPGTGMSAFF
DNA: TGTGCCAGCAGCGTAACCCCCGGGACAGGGATGAGTGCTTTCTTT

J: TRBJ2-7
D: .
V: TRBV5-5
size: many
CDR3: CASSLFPFGRYEQYF
DNA: TGTGCCAGCAGCTTGTTCCCGTTCGGGAGATACGAGCAGTACTTC

J: TRBJ1-5
D: .
V: TRBV3-1
size: .
CDR3: CASSQEWDQPQHF
DNA: TGTGCCAGCAGCCAAGAATGGGATCAGCCCCAGCATTTT

J: TRBJ1-1
D: .
V: TRBV2
size: many
CDR3: CASSLYGSGTEAFF
DNA: TGTGCCAGCAGCCTTTATGGGTCTGGCACTGAAGCTTTCTTT

J: TRBJ2-3
D: .
V: TRBV5-1
size: few
CDR3: CASSLDAGRGFHTDTQYF
DNA: TGCGCCAGCAGCTTGGATGCGGGACGGGGGTTCCACACGGATACGCAGTATTTT

J: TRBJ1-4
D: .
V: TRBV4-3
size: .
CDR3: CASSQERGPGGSEKLFF
DNA: TGCGCCAGCAGCCAAGAAAGAGGACCGGGGGGTAGTGAAAAACTGTTTTTT

J: TRBJ2-3
D: TRBD1
V: TRBV20-1
size: many
CDR3: CSARVTGGPDTQYF
DNA: TGCAGTGCTAGAGTGACAGGGGGGCCTGATACGCAGTATTTT

J: TRBJ2-7
D: TRBD1
V: TRBV3-1
size: .
CDR3: CASSLPGQGTYEQYF
DNA: TGTGCCAGCAGCCTACCGGGACAGGGGACCTACGAGCAGTACTTC

J: TRBJ2-7
D: TRBD1
V: TRBV7-9
size: .
CDR3: CASSSGTGIPYEQYF
DNA: TGTGCCAGCAGCTCCGGGACAGGGATACCCTACGAGCAGTACTTC

J: TRBJ2-4
D: .
V: TRBV7-3
size: .
CDR3: CASSLGATNIQYF
DNA: TGTGCCAGCAGCTTAGGAGCCACCAACATTCAGTACTTC

J: TRBJ1-1
D: .
V: TRBV2
size: .
CDR3: CASSEWGTEAFF
DNA: TGTGCCAGCAGTGAATGGGGTACTGAAGCTTTCTTT

J: TRBJ1-6
D: .
V: TRBV7-8
size: many
CDR3: CASTFIPMGGRAVTYNSPLHF
DNA: TGTGCCAGCACCTTCATCCCCATGGGCGGCCGAGCGGTGACCTATAATTCACCCCTCCACTTT

J: TRBJ2-7
D: TRBD2
V: TRBV12-3/TRBV12-4
size: .
CDR3: CASSWGSGGPSSYEQYF
DNA: TGTGCCAGCAGTTGGGGTAGCGGGGGGCCCAGCTCCTACGAGCAGTACTTC

J: TRBJ1-5
D: .
V: TRBV6-2/TRBV6-3
size: .
CDR3: CASSYANQPQHF
DNA: TGTGCCAGCAGTTACGCTAATCAGCCCCAGCATTTT

J: TRBJ1-2
D: .
V: TRBV12-3/TRBV12-4
size: many
CDR3: CASSLRINSNYGYTF
DNA: TGTGCCAGCAGTTTAAGGATTAATTCTAACTATGGCTACACCTTC

J: TRBJ2-5
D: .
V: TRBV24-1
size: many
CDR3: CATSDIGEETQYF
DNA: TGTGCCACCAGTGATATAGGGGAAGAGACCCAGTACTTC

J: TRBJ1-5
D: TRBD1
V: TRBV28
size: many
CDR3: CASIRGQGTYQPQHF
DNA: TGTGCCAGCATCCGAGGACAGGGGACCTATCAGCCCCAGCATTTT

J: TRBJ1-1
D: TRBD1
V: TRBV30
size: few
CDR3: CAWSADRGTEAFF
DNA: TGTGCCTGGAGTGCGGACAGGGGGACTGAAGCTTTCTTT

J: TRBJ2-1
D: .
V: TRBV12-3/TRBV12-4
size: many
CDR3: CASSWGLNEQFF
DNA: TGTGCCAGCAGTTGGGGTCTCAATGAGCAGTTCTTC

J: TRBJ1-1
D: .
V: TRBV9
size: .
CDR3: CASGREMNTEAFF
DNA: TGTGCCAGCGGTCGAGAAATGAACACTGAAGCTTTCTTT

J: TRBJ2-3
D: .
V: TRBV27
size: .
CDR3: CASSCEGPDTQYF
DNA: TGTGCCAGCAGTTGTGAGGGGCCAGATACGCAGTATTTT

J: TRBJ2-3
D: TRBD1
V: TRBV6-2/TRBV6-3
size: many
CDR3: CASSYRTGTGVSTDTQYF
DNA: TGTGCCAGCAGTTACAGAACTGGGACAGGGGTCAGCACAGATACGCAGTATTTT

J: TRBJ2-7
D: TRBD1
V: TRBV27
size: few
CDR3: CASSLTGTGAYEQYF
DNA: TGTGCCAGCAGCCTCACCGGGACAGGGGCCTACGAGCAGTACTTC

J: TRBJ1-5
D: .
V: TRBV6-1
size: .
CDR3: CASSERQGNQPQHF
DNA: TGTGCCAGCAGTGAAAGACAGGGCAATCAGCCCCAGCATTTT

J: TRBJ1-2
D: .
V: TRBV11-1
size: many
CDR3: CASSVERDPPNYGYTF
DNA: TGTGCCAGCAGCGTGGAGAGGGACCCTCCTAACTATGGCTACACCTTC

J: TRBJ2-3
D: TRBD2
V: TRBV4-2
size: many
CDR3: CASSQVFASGFTDTQYF
DNA: TGTGCCAGCAGCCAAGTGTTTGCTAGCGGGTTCACAGATACGCAGTATTTT

J: TRBJ2-1
D: .
V: TRBV7-9
size: .
CDR3: CASSHARGADEQFF
DNA: TGTGCCAGCAGCCACGCCAGGGGAGCGGATGAGCAGTTCTTC

J: TRBJ2-4
D: TRBD1
V: TRBV7-9
size: many
CDR3: CASSLITGQGGGNIQYF
DNA: TGTGCCAGCAGCTTGATAACCGGACAGGGGGGAGGAAACATTCAGTACTTC

J: TRBJ1-5
D: .
V: TRBV6-2/TRBV6-3
size: once
CDR3: CASNGYSNQLQHF
DNA: TGTGCCAGCAACGGATATAGCAATCAGCTCCAGCATTTT

J: TRBJ2-3
D: .
V: TRBV12-3/TRBV12-4
size: many
CDR3: CASSLADAGSYF
DNA: TGTGCCAGCAGTTTGGCCGACGCTGGCTCGTATTTT

J: TRBJ1-3
D: TRBD1
V: TRBV7-2
size: .
CDR3: CASSRDPGQGSSGNTIYF
DNA: TGTGCCAGCAGCCGAGATCCGGGACAGGGATCCTCTGGAAACACCATATATTTT

J: TRBJ2-5
D: .
V: TRBV7-3
size: .
CDR3: CASSRGFQETQYF
DNA: TGTGCCAGCTCTCGGGGGTTCCAAGAGACCCAGTACTTC

J: TRBJ1-1
D: .
V: TRBV5-6
size: many
CDR3: CASSWREGMNTEAFF
DNA: TGTGCCAGCAGCTGGAGGGAGGGGATGAACACTGAAGCTTTCTTT